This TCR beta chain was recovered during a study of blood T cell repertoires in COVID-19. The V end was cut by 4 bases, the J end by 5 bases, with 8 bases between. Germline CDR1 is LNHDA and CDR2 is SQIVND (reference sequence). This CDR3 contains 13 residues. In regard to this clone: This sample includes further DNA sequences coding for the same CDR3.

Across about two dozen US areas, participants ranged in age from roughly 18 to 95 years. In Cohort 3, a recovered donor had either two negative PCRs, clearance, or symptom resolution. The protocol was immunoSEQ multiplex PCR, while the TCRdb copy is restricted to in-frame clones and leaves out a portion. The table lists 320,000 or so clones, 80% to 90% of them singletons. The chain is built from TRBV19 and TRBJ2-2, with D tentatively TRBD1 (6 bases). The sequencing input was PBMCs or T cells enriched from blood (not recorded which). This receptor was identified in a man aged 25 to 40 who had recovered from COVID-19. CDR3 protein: CASSTQGTGELFF. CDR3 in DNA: TGTGCCAGTAGTACCCAGGGGACCGGGGAGCTGTTTTTT.